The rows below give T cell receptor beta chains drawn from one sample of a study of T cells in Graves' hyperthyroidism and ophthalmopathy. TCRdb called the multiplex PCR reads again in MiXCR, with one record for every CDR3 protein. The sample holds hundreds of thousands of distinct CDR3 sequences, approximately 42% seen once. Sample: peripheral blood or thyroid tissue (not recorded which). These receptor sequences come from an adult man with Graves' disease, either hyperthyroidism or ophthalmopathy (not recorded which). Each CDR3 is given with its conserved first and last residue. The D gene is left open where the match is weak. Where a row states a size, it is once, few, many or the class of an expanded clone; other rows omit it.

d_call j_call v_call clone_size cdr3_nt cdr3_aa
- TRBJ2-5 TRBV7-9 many TGTGCCAGCAGCTCTACGGGGAGAGGGGAGACCCAGTACTTC CASSSTGRGETQYF
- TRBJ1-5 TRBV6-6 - TGTGCCAGCAGTTACGGCCAGGGGATGGGGCCCCAGCATTTT CASSYGQGMGPQHF
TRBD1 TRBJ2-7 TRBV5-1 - TGCGCCAGCAGCTTGCGCAGGGACAGGTACGAGCAGTACTTC CASSLRRDRYEQYF
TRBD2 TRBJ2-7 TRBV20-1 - TGCAGTGCTAGAGACGCGGGAGATCGGAACGAGCAGTACTTC CSARDAGDRNEQYF
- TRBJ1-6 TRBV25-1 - TGTGCCAGCTTAGTGAGGGTGGGCTACAATTCACCCCTCCACTTT CASLVRVGYNSPLHF
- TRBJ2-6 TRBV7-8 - TGTGCCAGCAGCCGTGGGACGCCCAGCTCTGGGGCCAACGTCCTGACTTTC CASSRGTPSSGANVLTF
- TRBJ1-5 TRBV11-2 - TGTGCCAGCAGCTTACAGGGCGCGGGCAATCAGCCCCAGCATTTT CASSLQGAGNQPQHF
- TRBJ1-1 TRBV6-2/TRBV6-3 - TGTGCCAGCAGGCCAAACTGGGACACTGAAGCTTTCTTT CASRPNWDTEAFF
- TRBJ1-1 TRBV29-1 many TGCAGCGTTGGCCCCCTGGGGGCGGGCACTGAAGCTTTCTTT CSVGPLGAGTEAFF
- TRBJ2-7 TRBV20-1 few TGCAGTGCTAGAGATGGGGGCAGGAACACCTACGAGCAGTACTTC CSARDGGRNTYEQYF
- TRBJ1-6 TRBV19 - TGTGCCGCCAGGGGAATCAATTCACCCCTCCACTTT CAARGINSPLHF
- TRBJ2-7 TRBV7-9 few TGTGCCAGCAGCCCGGGTAGGGGTTTACGCCACGAGCAGTACTTC CASSPGRGLRHEQYF
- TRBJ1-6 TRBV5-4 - TGTGCCAGCAGCCCATCGACAGGAAAAAATTCACCCCTCCACTTT CASSPSTGKNSPLHF
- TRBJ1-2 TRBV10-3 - TGTGCCATCAGTGCTAGTTCCGAAGGCTATGGCTACACCTTC CAISASSEGYGYTF
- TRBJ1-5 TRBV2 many TGTGCCAGCAGCTCGACAGGTAGCAATCAGCCCCAGCATTTT CASSSTGSNQPQHF
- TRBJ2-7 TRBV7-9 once TGTGCCATCGGCGAGTCGCCAGGGCCCTACGAGCAGTACTTC CAIGESPGPYEQYF
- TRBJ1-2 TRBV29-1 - TGCAGCGTACCAAACAGGGTCGGTGGCTACACCTTC CSVPNRVGGYTF
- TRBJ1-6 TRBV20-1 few TGCAGTGCTAGAGACAGGGCGGGATATAATTCACCCCTCCACTTT CSARDRAGYNSPLHF
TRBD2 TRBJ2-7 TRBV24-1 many TGTGCCACCAGTGATCCCGGGGGGGGGACCTACGAGCAGTACTTC CATSDPGGGTYEQYF
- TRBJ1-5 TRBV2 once TGTGCCAGCGGCGGGGGACCCCCCCAGCATTTT CASGGGPPQHF
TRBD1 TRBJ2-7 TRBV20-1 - TGCAGTGCTAGTTCGAGACAGGGGACTCAGCAGTACTTC CSASSRQGTQQYF
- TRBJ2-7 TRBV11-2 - TGTGCCAGCAGCCAAGTAGGAGGGGGTGGTAGGAACGAGCAGTACTTC CASSQVGGGGRNEQYF
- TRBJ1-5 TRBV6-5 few TGTGCCAGCAGGAGTTTTGGCAATCAGCCCCAGCATTTT CASRSFGNQPQHF
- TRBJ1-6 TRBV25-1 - TGTGCCAGCAGTTACTCGGCAGAATATAATTCACCCCTCCACTTT CASSYSAEYNSPLHF